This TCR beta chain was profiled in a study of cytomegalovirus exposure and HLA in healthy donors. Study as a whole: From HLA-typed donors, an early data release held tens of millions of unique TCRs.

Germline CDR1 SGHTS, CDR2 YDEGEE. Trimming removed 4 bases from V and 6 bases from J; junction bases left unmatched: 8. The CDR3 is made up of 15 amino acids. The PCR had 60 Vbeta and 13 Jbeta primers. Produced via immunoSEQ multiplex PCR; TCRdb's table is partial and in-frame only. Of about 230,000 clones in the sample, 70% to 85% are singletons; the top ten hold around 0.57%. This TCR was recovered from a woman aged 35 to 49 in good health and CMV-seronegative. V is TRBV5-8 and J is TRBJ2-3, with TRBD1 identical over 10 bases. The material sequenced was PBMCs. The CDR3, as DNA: TGTGCCAGCAGCCCCAGGGACAGGGGCATGGATACGCAGTATTTT. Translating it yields CASSPRDRGMDTQYF.